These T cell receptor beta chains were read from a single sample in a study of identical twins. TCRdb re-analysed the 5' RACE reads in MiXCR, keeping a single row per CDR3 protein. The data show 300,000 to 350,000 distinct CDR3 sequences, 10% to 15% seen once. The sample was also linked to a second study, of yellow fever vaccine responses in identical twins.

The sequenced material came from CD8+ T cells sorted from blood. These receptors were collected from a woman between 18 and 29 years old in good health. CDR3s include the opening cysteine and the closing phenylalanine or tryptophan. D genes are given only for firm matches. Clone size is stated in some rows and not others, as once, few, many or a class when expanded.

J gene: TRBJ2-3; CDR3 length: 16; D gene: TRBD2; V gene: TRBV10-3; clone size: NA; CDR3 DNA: TGTGCCGTGAACCCTTTTAGCGGGGGGGACACAGATACGCAGTATTTT; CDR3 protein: CAVNPFSGGDTDTQYF
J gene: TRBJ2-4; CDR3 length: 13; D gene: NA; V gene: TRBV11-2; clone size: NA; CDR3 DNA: TGTGCCAGCAGCCAGACAGGAGACAACATTCAGTACTTC; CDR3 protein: CASSQTGDNIQYF
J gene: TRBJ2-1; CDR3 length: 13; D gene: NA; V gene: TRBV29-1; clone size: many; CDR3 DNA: TGCAGCGTTAATGGCCCAGCAGGGGATGAGCAGTTCTTC; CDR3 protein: CSVNGPAGDEQFF
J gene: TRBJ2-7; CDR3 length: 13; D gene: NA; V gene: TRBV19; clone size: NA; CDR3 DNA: TGTGCCAGTAGTCGGGGGGCTCGGAACGAGCAGTACTTC; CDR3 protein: CASSRGARNEQYF
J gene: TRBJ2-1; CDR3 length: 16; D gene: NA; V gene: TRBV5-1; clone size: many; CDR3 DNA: TGCGCCAGCAGCTTGGATAGGCTAGCCGGCCACAATGAGCAGTTCTTC; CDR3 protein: CASSLDRLAGHNEQFF
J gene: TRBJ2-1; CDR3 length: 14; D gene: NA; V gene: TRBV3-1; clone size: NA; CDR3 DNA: TGTGCCAGCAGCCAAGATATGGGTTGGAATGAGCAGTTCTTC; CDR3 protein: CASSQDMGWNEQFF
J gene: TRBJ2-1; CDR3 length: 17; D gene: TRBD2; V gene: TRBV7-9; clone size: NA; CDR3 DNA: TGTGCCAGCAGCTGGACTAGCGGGAGTGAAGGCTACAATGAGCAGTTCTTC; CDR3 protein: CASSWTSGSEGYNEQFF
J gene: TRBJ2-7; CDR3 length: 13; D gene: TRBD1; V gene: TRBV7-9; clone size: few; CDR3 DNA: TGTGCCAGCACAGGGACAGGTTCGGACGAGCAGTACTTC; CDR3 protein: CASTGTGSDEQYF
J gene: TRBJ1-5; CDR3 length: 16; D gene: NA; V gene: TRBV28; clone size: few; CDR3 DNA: TGTGCCAGCAGTACATCAACGGACAATAGCAATCAGCCCCAGCATTTT; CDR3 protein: CASSTSTDNSNQPQHF
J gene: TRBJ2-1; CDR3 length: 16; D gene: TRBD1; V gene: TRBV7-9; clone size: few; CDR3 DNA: TGTGCCAGCAGCCCCACGGCAGGGGGCTCCTACAATGAGCAGTTCTTC; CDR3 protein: CASSPTAGGSYNEQFF
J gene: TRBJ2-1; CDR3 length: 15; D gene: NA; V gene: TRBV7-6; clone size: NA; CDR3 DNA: TGTGCCAGCAGCTACGACGGGAGCCCCTACAATGAGCAGTTCTTC; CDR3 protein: CASSYDGSPYNEQFF
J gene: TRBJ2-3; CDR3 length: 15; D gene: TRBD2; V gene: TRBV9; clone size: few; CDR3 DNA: TGTGCCAGCCGAAAAAGACTAGCGGGAGAAGATACGCAGTATTTT; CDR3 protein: CASRKRLAGEDTQYF
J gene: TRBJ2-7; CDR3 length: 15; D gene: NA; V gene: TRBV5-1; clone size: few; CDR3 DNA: TGCGCCAGCAGCTTGATGGGGGCGTTTGCCTACGAGCAGTACTTC; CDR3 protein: CASSLMGAFAYEQYF
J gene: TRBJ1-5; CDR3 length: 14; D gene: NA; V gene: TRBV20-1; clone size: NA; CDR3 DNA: TGCAGTGCTAGGGCGGTCCGCTTGGGGGGACCCCAGCATTTT; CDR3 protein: CSARAVRLGGPQHF
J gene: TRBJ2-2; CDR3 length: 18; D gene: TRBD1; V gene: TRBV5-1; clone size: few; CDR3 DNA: TGCGCCAGCAGCTTGGAGGGGCCGGGACAGTGGGACACCGGGGAGCTGTTTTTT; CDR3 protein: CASSLEGPGQWDTGELFF
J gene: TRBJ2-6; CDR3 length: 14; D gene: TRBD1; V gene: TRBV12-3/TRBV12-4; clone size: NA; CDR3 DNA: TGTGCCAGCGACAGGGGGCCTGGGGCCAACGTCCTGACTTTC; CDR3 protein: CASDRGPGANVLTF
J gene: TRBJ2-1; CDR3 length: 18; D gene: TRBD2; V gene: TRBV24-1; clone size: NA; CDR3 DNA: TGTGCCACCAGTGATTTCTCTACTAGCGGAAGAACCTACAATGAGCAGTTCTTC; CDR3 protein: CATSDFSTSGRTYNEQFF
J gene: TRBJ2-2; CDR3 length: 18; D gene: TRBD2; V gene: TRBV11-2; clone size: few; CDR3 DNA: TGTGCCAGCAGCCCCGCCCCACTAGCGGGAGGGCCCGTCGGGGAGCTGTTTTTT; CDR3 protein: CASSPAPLAGGPVGELFF
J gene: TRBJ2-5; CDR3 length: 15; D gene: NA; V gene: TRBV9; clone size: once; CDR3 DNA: TGTGCCAGCAGCGTAGACGGCAGGGAGTTGGAGACCCAGTACTTC; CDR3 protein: CASSVDGRELETQYF
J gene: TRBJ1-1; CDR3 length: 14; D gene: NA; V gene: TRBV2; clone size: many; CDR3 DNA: TGTGCCAGCAGTGAAGGGTCACCGAACACTGAAGCTTTCTTT; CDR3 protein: CASSEGSPNTEAFF
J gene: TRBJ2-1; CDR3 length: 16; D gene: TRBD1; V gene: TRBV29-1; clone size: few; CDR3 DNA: TGCAGCGTTGAGGGTCGCCGGGACAGGGGGCAAGGTGAGCAGTTCTTC; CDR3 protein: CSVEGRRDRGQGEQFF
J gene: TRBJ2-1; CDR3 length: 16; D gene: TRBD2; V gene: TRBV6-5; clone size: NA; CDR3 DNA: TGTGCCAGCAGTTACTCGCCTAGCGGCTCCTACAATGAGCAGTTCTTC; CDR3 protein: CASSYSPSGSYNEQFF
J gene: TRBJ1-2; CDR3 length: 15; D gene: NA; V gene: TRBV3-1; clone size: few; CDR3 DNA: TGTGCCAGCAGCCATAGGACAGATTTGAGTTATGGCTACACCTTC; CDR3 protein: CASSHRTDLSYGYTF
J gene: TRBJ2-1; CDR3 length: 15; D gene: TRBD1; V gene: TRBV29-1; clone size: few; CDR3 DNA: TGCAGCGTTGAAAGGTACAGGGGGCCCTACAATGAGCAGTTCTTC; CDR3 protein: CSVERYRGPYNEQFF
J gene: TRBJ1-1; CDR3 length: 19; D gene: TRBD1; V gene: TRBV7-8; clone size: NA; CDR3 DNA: TGTGCCAGCAGCTTGCGGGTGAGGCAGGGGGTGTCTTGGGGAACTGAAGCTTTCTTT; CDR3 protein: CASSLRVRQGVSWGTEAFF
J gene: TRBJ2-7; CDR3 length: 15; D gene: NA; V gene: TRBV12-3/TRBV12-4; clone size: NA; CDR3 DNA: TGTGCCAGCAACTTAAGGGGGGGCTTGGTTTACGAGCAGTACTTC; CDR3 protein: CASNLRGGLVYEQYF
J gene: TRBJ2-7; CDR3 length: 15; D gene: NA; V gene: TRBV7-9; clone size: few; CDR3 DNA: TGTGCCAGCAGCGTCGGCCAGGGGCGTCTCTTCGAGCAGTACTTC; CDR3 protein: CASSVGQGRLFEQYF
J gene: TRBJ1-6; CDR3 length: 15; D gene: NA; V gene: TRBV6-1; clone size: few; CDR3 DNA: TGTGCCAGCAGTCCACAGGGTTCCCTCGATTCACCCCTCCACTTT; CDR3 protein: CASSPQGSLDSPLHF
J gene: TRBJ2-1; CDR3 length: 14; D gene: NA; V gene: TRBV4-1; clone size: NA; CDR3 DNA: TGCGCCAGCAGCCAATCGACCGCCTCCAATGAGCAGTTCTTC; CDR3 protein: CASSQSTASNEQFF
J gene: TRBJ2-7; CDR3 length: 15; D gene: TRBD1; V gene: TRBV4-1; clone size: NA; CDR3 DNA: TGCGCCAGCAGCCAGCAGACAGGGGGCATATACGAGCAGTACTTC; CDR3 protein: CASSQQTGGIYEQYF
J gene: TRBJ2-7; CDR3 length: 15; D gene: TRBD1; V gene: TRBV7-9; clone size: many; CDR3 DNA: TGTGCCAGCAGCGACCCGGGACAGGGGAACTACGAGCAGTACTTC; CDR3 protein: CASSDPGQGNYEQYF
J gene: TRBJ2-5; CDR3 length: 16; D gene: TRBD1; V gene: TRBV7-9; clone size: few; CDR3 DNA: TGTGCCAGCAGCTTGCAGGAGGACAGGGACCAAGAGACCCAGTACTTC; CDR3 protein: CASSLQEDRDQETQYF
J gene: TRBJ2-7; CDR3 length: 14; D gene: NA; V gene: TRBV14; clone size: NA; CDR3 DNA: TGTGCCAGCAGCCAAGAAAAGGGTTTCTACGAGCAGTACTTC; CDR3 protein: CASSQEKGFYEQYF
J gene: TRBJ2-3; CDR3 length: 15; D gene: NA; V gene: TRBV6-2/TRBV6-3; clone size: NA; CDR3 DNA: TGTGCCAGCAGCGACAACAGGAAAAACACAGATACGCAGTATTTT; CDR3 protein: CASSDNRKNTDTQYF
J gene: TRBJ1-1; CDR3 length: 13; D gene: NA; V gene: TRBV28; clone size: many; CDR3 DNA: TGTGCCAGCAGTTGGGGGCCCTACACTGAAGCTTTCTTT; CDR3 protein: CASSWGPYTEAFF
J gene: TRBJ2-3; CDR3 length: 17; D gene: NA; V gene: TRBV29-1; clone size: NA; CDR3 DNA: TGCAGCGCCGGGCGAATTTGGAGCGGATCTAGCACAGATACGCAGTATTTT; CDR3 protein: CSAGRIWSGSSTDTQYF
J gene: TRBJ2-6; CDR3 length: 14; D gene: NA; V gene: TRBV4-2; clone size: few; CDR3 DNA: TGTGCCAGCAGCCACAGATCTGGGGCCAACGTCCTGACTTTC; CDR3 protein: CASSHRSGANVLTF
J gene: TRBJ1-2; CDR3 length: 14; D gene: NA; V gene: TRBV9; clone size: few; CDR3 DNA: TGTGCCAGCAGCGTCGGGACCGTCCCCTATGGCTACACCTTC; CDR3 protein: CASSVGTVPYGYTF
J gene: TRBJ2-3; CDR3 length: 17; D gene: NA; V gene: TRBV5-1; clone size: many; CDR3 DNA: TGCGCCAGCAGCTTGGTGGGGACAAAGGTTTTCACAGATACGCAGTATTTT; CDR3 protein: CASSLVGTKVFTDTQYF
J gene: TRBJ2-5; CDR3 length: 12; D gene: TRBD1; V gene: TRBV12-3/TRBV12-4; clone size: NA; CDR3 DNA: TGTGCCAGCAGTCCCGACAGGGTGACCCAGTACTTC; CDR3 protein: CASSPDRVTQYF
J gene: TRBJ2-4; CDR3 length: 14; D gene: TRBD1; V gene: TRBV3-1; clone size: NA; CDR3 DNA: TGTGCCAGCAGCCCCGGGACAGGGAAAGACATTCAGTACTTC; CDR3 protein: CASSPGTGKDIQYF
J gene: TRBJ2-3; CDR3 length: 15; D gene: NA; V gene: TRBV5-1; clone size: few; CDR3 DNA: TGCGCCAGCAGCTTGACTAGTACGGGCGCAGATACGCAGTATTTT; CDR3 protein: CASSLTSTGADTQYF
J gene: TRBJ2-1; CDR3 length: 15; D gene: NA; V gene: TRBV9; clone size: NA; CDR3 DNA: TGTGCCAGCAGCGTAGAGAGCGAGACCTACAATGAGCAGTTCTTC; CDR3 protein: CASSVESETYNEQFF
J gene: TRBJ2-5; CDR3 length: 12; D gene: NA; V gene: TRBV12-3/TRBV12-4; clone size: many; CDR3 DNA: TGTGCCAGCAGTCACGACAGGGAGACCCAGTACTTC; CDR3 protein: CASSHDRETQYF
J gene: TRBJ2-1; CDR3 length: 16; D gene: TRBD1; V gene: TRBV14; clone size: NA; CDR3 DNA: TGTGCCAGCAGCCAAGGCGGGACAGGGTGGGCCGGTGAGCAGTTCTTC; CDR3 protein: CASSQGGTGWAGEQFF
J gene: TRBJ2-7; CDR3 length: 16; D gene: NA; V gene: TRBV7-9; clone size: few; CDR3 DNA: TGTGCCAGCAGCTCCCAGGACTTGGGACACAGGTACGAGCAGTACTTC; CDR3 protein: CASSSQDLGHRYEQYF
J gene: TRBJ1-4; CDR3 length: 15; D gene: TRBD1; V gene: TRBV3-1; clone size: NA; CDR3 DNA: TGTGCCAGCAGCCAGTTTCGGACAGGGGGTGAAAAACTGTTTTTT; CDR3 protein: CASSQFRTGGEKLFF
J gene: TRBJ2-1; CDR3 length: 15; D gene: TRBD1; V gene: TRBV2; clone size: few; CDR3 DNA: TGTGCCAGCAGCGCCGGGACAGGGATTAGTAATGAGCAGTTCTTC; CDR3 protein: CASSAGTGISNEQFF
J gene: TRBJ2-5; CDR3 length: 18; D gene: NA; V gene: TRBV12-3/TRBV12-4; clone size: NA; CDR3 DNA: TGTGCCAGCAGTTTTGGGTCGGGAGTCGGGTTGATTGCGGAGACCCAGTACTTC; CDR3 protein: CASSFGSGVGLIAETQYF
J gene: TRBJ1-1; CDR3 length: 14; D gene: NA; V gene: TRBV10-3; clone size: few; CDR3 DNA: TGTGCCACGGCGGACGAAGACGGACACACTGAAGCTTTCTTT; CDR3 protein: CATADEDGHTEAFF
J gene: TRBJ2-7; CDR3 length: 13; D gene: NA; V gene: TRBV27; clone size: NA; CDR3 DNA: TGTGCCAGCAGTTTATCCCGCGGTTACGAGCAGTACTTC; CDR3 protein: CASSLSRGYEQYF
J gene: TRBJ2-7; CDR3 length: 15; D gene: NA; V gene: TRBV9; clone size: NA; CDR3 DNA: TGTGCCAGCAGCGAGGGACCCCCTTCCTCCTACGAGCAGTACTTC; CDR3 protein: CASSEGPPSSYEQYF
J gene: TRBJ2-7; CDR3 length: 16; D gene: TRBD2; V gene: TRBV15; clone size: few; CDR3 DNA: TGTGCCACCAGCAAAACTAGCGGAATGGCCTCCTACGAGCAGTACTTC; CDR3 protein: CATSKTSGMASYEQYF
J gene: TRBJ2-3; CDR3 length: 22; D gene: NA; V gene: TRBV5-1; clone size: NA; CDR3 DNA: TGCGCCAGCAGCTTGGACAGGGGACTTTCTGCGGGGGGCTCCCTTAGCACAGATACGCAGTATTTT; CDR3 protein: CASSLDRGLSAGGSLSTDTQYF
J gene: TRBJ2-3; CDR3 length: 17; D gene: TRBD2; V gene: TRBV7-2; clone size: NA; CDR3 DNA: TGTGCCAGCAGCAAACGTCCCGGGACTAGCGGGAATCATACGCAGTATTTT; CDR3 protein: CASSKRPGTSGNHTQYF